The 2 T cell receptor beta chains below were found in one sample sequenced in a study of cytomegalovirus exposure and HLA in healthy donors. Primers: 60 Vbeta forward and 13 Jbeta reverse. Sequenced by immunoSEQ multiplex PCR; TCRdb stores in-frame clones only, minus some. Among under 130,000 clones listed, 65% to 80% were seen once. The sample comprised PBMCs. These receptor sequences come from a woman aged 18-35 years in good health and CMV-seropositive.

There are a few counts of this clone. This chain connects TRBV28 to TRBJ2-2, with 11 bases lining up with TRBD2. Germline V CDR1 and CDR2: MDHEN, SYDVKM. The CDR3 is 15 residues long. V dropped 8 bases and J dropped 0; count of bases not matched to a gene: 2. CDR3: CASSGLAANTGELFF. Here the CDR3 DNA reads TGTGCCAGCTCGGGACTAGCGGCGAACACCGGGGAGCTGTTTTTT.

For the CDR3, the DNA is TGTGCCAGCAGCCCGCGGTCGGGGGGCCCTGGCTACACCTTC. It codes for CASSPRSGGPGYTF. The chain couples TRBV7-3 to TRBJ1-2; D is possibly TRBD1 (6 bases). The CDR3 extends over 14 amino acids. Germline V CDR1 and CDR2: SGHTA, FQGTGA. Between the trimmed V and J ends, which lost 5 bases and 7 bases, there was a span of 17 bases.